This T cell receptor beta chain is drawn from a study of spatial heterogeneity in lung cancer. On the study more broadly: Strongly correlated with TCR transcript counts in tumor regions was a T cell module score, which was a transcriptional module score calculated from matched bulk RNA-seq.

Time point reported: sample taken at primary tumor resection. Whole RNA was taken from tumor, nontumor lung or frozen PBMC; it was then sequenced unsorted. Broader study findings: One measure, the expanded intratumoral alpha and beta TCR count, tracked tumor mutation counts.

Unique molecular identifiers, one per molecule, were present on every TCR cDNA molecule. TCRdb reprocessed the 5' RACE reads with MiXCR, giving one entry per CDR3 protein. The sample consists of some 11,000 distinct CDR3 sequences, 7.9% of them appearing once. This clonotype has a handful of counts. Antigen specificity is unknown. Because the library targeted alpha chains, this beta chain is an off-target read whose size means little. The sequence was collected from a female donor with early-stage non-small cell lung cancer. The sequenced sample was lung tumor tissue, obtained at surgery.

CDR3 protein: CSVVRGGVNPEAFF. CDR3 in DNA: TGCAGCGTTGTAAGGGGGGGGGTTAACCCTGAAGCTTTCTTT. This sequence joins TRBV29-1 and TRBJ1-1, with D maybe TRBD1 (6 bases). Trimming pared 4 bases from V and 6 bases from J, leaving 18 bases between. The CDR3 covers 14 residues. Germline CDR1 reads SQVTM; CDR2 reads ANQGSEA.